The 9 T cell receptor beta chains in this list originate from one sample, sequenced in a study of cytomegalovirus exposure and HLA in healthy donors. Primers included in the PCR were 60 Vbeta and 13 Jbeta primers. Some clones are missing from TCRdb's copy, which holds only in-frame ones; the method was immunoSEQ multiplex PCR. The sample shows about 270,000 clones, under 80% of them seen only once. Specimen: PBMCs. These receptors were collected from a female donor in good health and CMV-seronegative.

V and J are TRBV19 and TRBJ2-1; TRBD2 aligns across 11 bases. The CDR3 spans 15 residues. V lost 7 bases, J lost 10 bases, and 12 bases stayed unmatched. The germline gives CDR1 LNHDA, CDR2 SQIVND (reference sequence). The CDR3 DNA sequence: TGTGCCAGTAACATGAGGGGACTAGCGGCCCCGGAGCAGTTCTTC. This encodes CASNMRGLAAPEQFF.

The V call is TRBV9, the J call TRBJ2-3, with TRBD2 matching over 8 bases. The CDR3 is made up of 16 amino acids. V gave up 0 bases and J gave up 4 bases; unmatched junction bases: 7. Germline CDR1 reads SGDLS; CDR2 reads YYNGEE. The CDR3 nucleotides read TGTGCCAGCAGCGTAGAAATCGGGAGGGGGGCAGATACGCAGTATTTT. It codes for CASSVEIGRGADTQYF.

The gene calls are TRBV25-1 and TRBJ1-3; no definite D call. The V end was cut by 5 bases, the J end by 10 bases, with 9 bases between. CDR3 length: 11 amino acids. The V gene's germline CDR1 is MGHDK and CDR2 SYGVNS. The CDR3, as DNA: TGTGCCAGCAGTCTTGATGAGACCATATATTTT. As protein: CASSLDETIYF.

For this clone: Other DNA sequences of this sample code for an identical CDR3. This chain connects TRBV5-1 to TRBJ1-1; possibly TRBD1 for D (6 bases). This CDR3 is 13 amino acids long. Germline V CDR1 and CDR2: SGHRS, YFSETQ. The germline V and J ends were trimmed by 2 bases and 1 base, with 6 bases remaining between them. The CDR3 loop is CASSLGGNTEAFF. The CDR3 DNA sequence: TGCGCCAGCAGCTTAGGGGGGAACACTGAAGCTTTCTTT.

The J gene is TRBJ2-6, the V gene TRBV12-5; no definite D call. The CDR3 runs to 14 residues. Trimming took off 4 bases at V and 2 bases at J, with 6 bases between the two ends. The germline V gene encodes CDR1 LGHNT and CDR2 FRNRAP. CDR3 DNA: TGTGCTAGTGGTTCGGGTGCTGGGGCCAACGTCCTGACTTTC. It codes for CASGSGAGANVLTF.

This chain links TRBV4-2 with TRBJ2-1, with 8 bases identical to TRBD2. The CDR3 runs 16 residues. Trimming removed 2 bases from V and 6 bases from J; junction bases left unmatched: 9. The germline V gene encodes CDR1 LGHNA and CDR2 YNFKEQ. The CDR3 is CASSQQAGGLGNEQFF. The CDR3, as DNA: TGTGCCAGCAGCCAACAGGCGGGAGGACTCGGCAATGAGCAGTTCTTC.

The rearrangement joins TRBV6-5 to TRBJ1-1; TRBD1 is a possible D gene (6 bases). Trimming shortened V by 5 bases and J by 11 bases, and 18 bases separated the two germline ends. CDR3 size: 13 residues. Germline V CDR1 and CDR2: MNHEY, SVGAGI. CDR3 in amino acids: CASSEEGGGNAFF. CDR3 in DNA: TGTGCCAGCAGTGAGGAAGGGGGAGGGAACGCTTTCTTT.

V usage is TRBV18 and J usage is TRBJ2-1; 7 bases are a match to TRBD2. The CDR3 extends over 15 amino acids. Germline CDR1 reads KGHSH; CDR2 reads LQKENI. Trimming took 2 bases from V and 7 from J; bases not matched to a gene: 8. The CDR3 DNA reads TGTGCCAGCTCACCAACCGCGGGGAGGGGAAATGAGCAGTTCTTC. It translates to CASSPTAGRGNEQFF.

This clone was detected a few times. The chain recombines TRBV28 with TRBJ2-5; 9 bases are a match to TRBD2. The germline CDR1 and CDR2 sequences are MDHEN and SYDVKM. Germline trimming cut 4 bases from V and 1 base from J; bases unmatched to any gene: 7. CDR3 length: 16 amino acids. The CDR3 region is CASSSSSTSGQETQYF. CDR3 DNA sequence: TGTGCCAGCAGTTCCTCCTCGACTAGCGGCCAAGAGACCCAGTACTTC.